Below, one T cell receptor (beta chain) is given with its context. No antigen is known for it. This record belongs to a study of shared clonotypes between healthy human individuals. Study findings and constraints: Donors were few, which limited the genetic and exposure-history diversity represented. Clonotype sharing among donors was thought likely to change with sequencing depth. When compared with the clonotypes that were shared by all four sorted-subset donors, the non-shared clonotypes turned out to have lower generation probabilities.

Several immunoSEQ 96-well plates shared each subset's DNA, each plate a replicate. Method: immunoSEQ multiplex PCR; TCRdb's copy keeps in-frame clones and lacks some. The repertoire holds just over 2,000,000 clones, with less than 95% as singletons. Germline lookup yields CDR1 SQVTM and CDR2 ANQGSEA. With 3 bases removed from V and 5 bases from J, the gap between germline ends came to 7 bases. This CDR3 spans 12 amino acids. CD45RO-negative, CCR7-positively selected cells formed the naive CD8 fraction, excluding terminally differentiated effector memory CD45RA+ cells. This TCR came from a man younger than 35 in good health. The chain recombines TRBV29-1 with TRBJ2-2; D gene ambiguous. Sequenced input: naive CD8+ T cells sorted from blood. The CDR3 sequence is CSVDTDTGELFF. Here the CDR3 DNA reads TGCAGCGTTGATACTGATACCGGGGAGCTGTTTTTT.